Listed below are T cell receptor beta chains from one sample, sequenced in a study of metastatic and nonmetastatic thyroid tumors. TCRdb re-called clones via MiXCR from the PCR reads. This table has 6,500 to 8,500 clones, less than 30% appearing once. Sequenced sample: tumor tissue. These receptors were collected from a female donor with papillary thyroid cancer or a benign thyroid nodule (not recorded which). Some clones in this sample may be carry-over from other donors' samples. Both conserved end residues are part of each CDR3. A clone size is listed for some rows: how often the clone was seen (once, few, many), or a class if it is expanded.

abundance: -
v_gene: TRBV24-1
j_gene: TRBJ2-2
CDR3aa: CATSWGRNTGELFF

abundance: -
v_gene: TRBV2
j_gene: TRBJ1-6
CDR3aa: CASTDGWGRNNSPLHF

abundance: -
v_gene: TRBV7-7
j_gene: TRBJ2-5
CDR3aa: CANSLGLAVLQETQYF

abundance: few
v_gene: TRBV6-1
j_gene: TRBJ1-1
CDR3aa: CASSPRTVGHTEAFF

abundance: -
v_gene: TRBV6-5
j_gene: TRBJ2-5
CDR3aa: CASSYSGGSAGETQYF

abundance: medium-sized
v_gene: TRBV20-1
j_gene: TRBJ1-4
CDR3aa: CSANGRGEDEKLFF

abundance: -
v_gene: TRBV10-2
j_gene: TRBJ1-6
CDR3aa: CASSEGQGAYNSPLHF

abundance: medium-sized
v_gene: TRBV14
j_gene: TRBJ2-6
CDR3aa: CASSPLPGSTNSGANVLTF

abundance: -
v_gene: TRBV6-1
j_gene: TRBJ2-7
CDR3aa: CASKAIGSDEQYF

abundance: -
v_gene: TRBV2
j_gene: TRBJ2-5
CDR3aa: CASSPQGAQETQYF

abundance: -
v_gene: TRBV2
j_gene: TRBJ1-2
CDR3aa: CASSMTGPNYGYTF

abundance: medium-sized
v_gene: TRBV27
j_gene: TRBJ1-6
CDR3aa: CASRGPGRLTSPLHF

abundance: few
v_gene: TRBV6-1
j_gene: TRBJ2-7
CDR3aa: CASSDGTSGSIEQYF

abundance: many
v_gene: TRBV5-6
j_gene: TRBJ1-3
CDR3aa: CASSLYSPYNTIYF

abundance: few
v_gene: TRBV28
j_gene: TRBJ2-1
CDR3aa: CASSLGFGQQFF